The rows below give T cell receptor beta chains drawn from one sample of a study of a mutant IDH1 vaccine in newly diagnosed glioma. Generated by immunoSEQ multiplex PCR, the TCRdb table keeps only in-frame clones and is missing some. Found here are about 88,000 clones, more than 65% of them singletons; the top ten hold roughly 5%. The material sequenced was PBMCs, taken from a glioma patient treated with radiotherapy, temozolomide or both. These TCRs come from a middle-aged man with glioma. Some clones in this sample may be carry-over from other donors' samples. The CDR3 runs from the conserved cysteine through the conserved F or W. A D gene is named only where the DNA matches it firmly. The size of a clone is reported for some rows only, either as once, few or many, or as a class for expanded clones.

J: TRBJ2-1
V: TRBV29-1
size: .
length: 12
D: .
CDR3: CSVEGSRGEEFF
DNA: TGCAGCGTTGAAGGAAGTAGAGGGGAAGAGTTCTTC

J: TRBJ1-2
V: TRBV6-1
size: once
length: 14
D: .
CDR3: CASRVAGIHYGYTF
DNA: TGTGCCAGCAGGGTGGCGGGTATCCACTATGGCTACACCTTC

J: TRBJ1-1
V: TRBV7-9
size: .
length: 14
D: .
CDR3: CASSLEVPGRGAFF
DNA: TGTGCCAGCAGCTTAGAGGTGCCCGGCAGGGGAGCTTTCTTT

J: TRBJ1-4
V: TRBV9
size: .
length: 14
D: TRBD1
CDR3: CASSGGTGFEKLFF
DNA: TGTGCCAGCAGCGGGGGGACAGGCTTCGAAAAACTGTTTTTT

J: TRBJ1-2
V: TRBV6-6
size: .
length: 15
D: .
CDR3: CASSLPGRPNYGYTF
DNA: TGTGCCAGCAGCCTACCCGGCCGGCCTAACTATGGCTACACCTTC

J: TRBJ1-2
V: TRBV5-1
size: .
length: 14
D: TRBD1
CDR3: CASSTGQQIYGYTF
DNA: TGCGCCAGCAGTACGGGACAGCAGATCTATGGCTACACCTTC

J: TRBJ1-5
V: TRBV18
size: .
length: 15
D: .
CDR3: CASSPLFGENQPQHF
DNA: TGTGCCAGCTCACCCCTCTTCGGGGAAAATCAGCCCCAGCATTTT

J: TRBJ2-2
V: TRBV7-8
size: few
length: 14
D: .
CDR3: CAISKGGNTGELFF
DNA: TGTGCCATCTCCAAGGGGGGGAACACCGGGGAGCTGTTTTTT

J: TRBJ2-7
V: TRBV6-1
size: .
length: 11
D: TRBD1
CDR3: CASSTQDRADF
DNA: TGTGCCAGCAGTACCCAGGACAGGGCGGACTTC

J: TRBJ2-3
V: TRBV10-3
size: .
length: 16
D: TRBD1
CDR3: CAISEQRGLGTDTQYF
DNA: TGTGCCATCAGTGAGCAGAGGGGGCTCGGGACAGATACGCAGTATTTT

J: TRBJ1-1
V: TRBV6-1
size: .
length: 10
D: TRBD1
CDR3: CASSRDRGFF
DNA: TGTGCCAGCAGCCGGGACAGAGGATTCTTT

J: TRBJ2-7
V: TRBV10-1
size: .
length: 18
D: TRBD1
CDR3: CATVVDPPQGTLSYEQYF
DNA: TGCGCCACCGTGGTAGACCCGCCACAGGGGACACTCTCCTACGAGCAGTACTTC

J: TRBJ1-5
V: TRBV2
size: .
length: 14
D: .
CDR3: CASNRGGSNQPQHF
DNA: TGTGCCAGCAATCGCGGGGGAAGCAATCAGCCCCAGCATTTT

J: TRBJ1-3
V: TRBV5-6
size: .
length: 13
D: .
CDR3: CASSFIARNTIYF
DNA: TGTGCCAGCAGCTTCATTGCCCGAAACACCATATATTTT

J: TRBJ2-7
V: TRBV27
size: .
length: 11
D: .
CDR3: CASRKEHEQYF
DNA: TGTGCCAGCAGAAAAGAGCACGAGCAGTACTTC

J: TRBJ2-7
V: TRBV11-2
size: .
length: 15
D: TRBD2
CDR3: CASSLRSGDDGEQYF
DNA: TGTGCCAGCAGCTTACGTAGCGGGGACGATGGAGAGCAGTACTTC

J: TRBJ2-5
V: TRBV19
size: .
length: 13
D: .
CDR3: CASNRRDQETQYF
DNA: TGTGCCAGTAACCGCAGGGACCAAGAGACCCAGTACTTC

J: TRBJ2-1
V: TRBV27
size: .
length: 14
D: .
CDR3: CASSFWSDSGEQFF
DNA: TGTGCCAGCAGTTTCTGGTCGGACAGTGGTGAGCAGTTCTTC

J: TRBJ2-7
V: TRBV30
size: .
length: 15
D: .
CDR3: CAWSVRPSSSYEQYF
DNA: TGTGCCTGGAGTGTACGGCCCTCGAGCTCCTACGAGCAGTACTTC

J: TRBJ2-3
V: TRBV5-1
size: .
length: 16
D: TRBD1
CDR3: CASSLNGGQSTDTQYF
DNA: TGCGCCAGCAGCTTGAATGGGGGACAGAGCACAGATACGCAGTATTTT

J: TRBJ2-5
V: TRBV10-2
size: .
length: 15
D: TRBD2
CDR3: CASSPQGGGGETQYF
DNA: TGCGCCAGCTCACCTCAGGGCGGGGGGGGAGAGACCCAGTACTTC

J: TRBJ2-6
V: TRBV13
size: .
length: 16
D: .
CDR3: CASSPTGFSGANVLTF
DNA: TGTGCCAGCAGCCCGACAGGTTTCTCTGGGGCCAACGTCCTGACTTTC

J: TRBJ2-7
V: TRBV7-2
size: .
length: 14
D: .
CDR3: CASSLGGGPGEQYF
DNA: TGTGCCAGCAGCTTAGGAGGGGGGCCGGGGGAGCAGTACTTC

J: TRBJ2-3
V: TRBV12-5
size: .
length: 16
D: .
CDR3: CASGLRIGAHTDTQYF
DNA: TGTGCTAGTGGTTTGAGGATCGGGGCTCACACAGATACGCAGTATTTT

J: TRBJ2-7
V: TRBV2
size: .
length: 11
D: .
CDR3: CASKGVREQYF
DNA: TGTGCCAGCAAGGGGGTACGCGAGCAGTACTTC

J: TRBJ2-2
V: TRBV9
size: .
length: 13
D: .
CDR3: CASSASGIGELFF
DNA: TGTGCCAGCAGCGCCTCCGGAATCGGGGAGCTGTTTTTT

J: TRBJ1-1
V: TRBV30
size: .
length: 13
D: .
CDR3: CAWTIQGGTEAFF
DNA: TGTGCCTGGACTATTCAAGGGGGCACTGAAGCTTTCTTT

J: TRBJ1-1
V: TRBV7-9
size: once
length: 13
D: .
CDR3: CASSTSRGTEAFF
DNA: TGTGCCAGCAGCACGAGTCGCGGGACTGAAGCTTTCTTT

J: TRBJ1-2
V: TRBV30
size: .
length: 12
D: .
CDR3: CAWSDRVYGYTF
DNA: TGTGCCTGGAGTGACAGGGTCTATGGCTACACCTTC

J: TRBJ1-2
V: TRBV5-4
size: .
length: 14
D: .
CDR3: CASSGGIWDYGYTF
DNA: TGTGCCAGCAGCGGGGGGATATGGGACTATGGCTACACCTTC

J: TRBJ2-4
V: TRBV6-1
size: .
length: 13
D: .
CDR3: CASSEQGGDIQYF
DNA: TGTGCCAGCAGTGAACAAGGTGGGGACATTCAGTACTTC

J: TRBJ1-1
V: TRBV9
size: .
length: 11
D: .
CDR3: CASSVPPEAFF
DNA: TGTGCCAGCAGCGTACCCCCTGAAGCTTTCTTT

J: TRBJ2-5
V: TRBV27
size: once
length: 15
D: .
CDR3: CASSLTASLQETQYF
DNA: TGTGCCAGCAGTCTGACGGCCTCTCTCCAAGAGACCCAGTACTTC

J: TRBJ2-5
V: TRBV4-2
size: .
length: 15
D: TRBD2
CDR3: CASSPLAGGEETQYF
DNA: TGTGCCAGCAGCCCACTAGCGGGGGGCGAGGAGACCCAGTACTTC

J: TRBJ2-7
V: TRBV7-9
size: .
length: 13
D: .
CDR3: CASTTGRGYEQYF
DNA: TGTGCCAGCACCACAGGACGGGGATACGAGCAGTACTTC

J: TRBJ1-1
V: TRBV4-1
size: few
length: 15
D: .
CDR3: CASSQGPLVNTEAFF
DNA: TGCGCCAGCAGCCAAGGGCCTTTGGTGAACACTGAAGCTTTCTTT

J: TRBJ1-5
V: TRBV6-1
size: .
length: 14
D: TRBD1
CDR3: CASSGTQGYQPQHF
DNA: TGTGCCAGCAGTGGAACACAGGGGTATCAGCCCCAGCATTTT

J: TRBJ2-7
V: TRBV2
size: .
length: 16
D: .
CDR3: CASSLELSKSRLEQYF
DNA: TGTGCCAGCAGTCTGGAACTTAGCAAGTCCCGGCTCGAGCAGTACTTC

J: TRBJ2-3
V: TRBV4-2
size: .
length: 18
D: TRBD2
CDR3: CASRPGLAGGRNPDTQYF
DNA: TGTGCCAGCAGACCGGGACTAGCGGGGGGCCGTAATCCAGATACGCAGTATTTT

J: TRBJ2-7
V: TRBV9
size: .
length: 11
D: .
CDR3: CASSAGYEQYF
DNA: TGTGCCAGCAGCGCAGGTTACGAGCAGTACTTC

J: TRBJ2-5
V: TRBV7-2
size: .
length: 13
D: .
CDR3: CAISGSLRETQYF
DNA: TGTGCCATCTCAGGATCGTTGAGGGAGACCCAGTACTTC

J: TRBJ1-1
V: TRBV29-1
size: .
length: 13
D: .
CDR3: CSVVTPTNTEAFF
DNA: TGCAGCGTTGTTACCCCAACGAACACTGAAGCTTTCTTT

J: TRBJ2-3
V: TRBV9
size: .
length: 15
D: TRBD1
CDR3: CASSLGTAQADTQYF
DNA: TGTGCCAGCAGCCTCGGGACAGCCCAGGCAGATACGCAGTATTTT

J: TRBJ1-5
V: TRBV20-1
size: .
length: 10
D: .
CDR3: CSAGRQPQHF
DNA: TGCAGTGCTGGACGACAGCCCCAGCATTTT

J: TRBJ2-7
V: TRBV13
size: .
length: 14
D: .
CDR3: CASSPGEASYEQYF
DNA: TGTGCCAGCAGCCCAGGGGAGGCCTCCTACGAGCAGTACTTC

J: TRBJ2-6
V: TRBV5-6
size: .
length: 12
D: .
CDR3: CASSSGANVLTF
DNA: TGTGCCAGCAGCTCTGGGGCCAACGTCCTGACTTTC

J: TRBJ2-7
V: TRBV28
size: once
length: 12
D: .
CDR3: CASRVYPGEQYF
DNA: TGTGCCAGCAGAGTATATCCCGGCGAGCAGTACTTC

J: TRBJ1-2
V: TRBV20-1
size: .
length: 11
D: .
CDR3: CSASPLFGYTF
DNA: TGCAGTGCTAGCCCCCTTTTCGGCTACACCTTC

J: TRBJ2-5
V: TRBV2
size: .
length: 12
D: .
CDR3: CASRGGGETQYF
DNA: TGTGCCAGCAGGGGGGGCGGGGAGACCCAGTACTTC

J: TRBJ1-5
V: TRBV30
size: .
length: 13
D: TRBD1
CDR3: CAWQGTGNQPQHF
DNA: TGTGCCTGGCAAGGGACAGGGAATCAGCCCCAGCATTTT

J: TRBJ1-2
V: TRBV6-5
size: .
length: 14
D: TRBD1
CDR3: CASSYYRGDYGYTF
DNA: TGTGCCAGCAGTTACTACAGGGGGGACTATGGCTACACCTTC

J: TRBJ1-1
V: TRBV10-3
size: .
length: 14
D: TRBD1
CDR3: CAIKKQGKDTEAFF
DNA: TGTGCCATCAAAAAACAGGGGAAGGACACTGAAGCTTTCTTT

J: TRBJ1-1
V: TRBV2
size: .
length: 14
D: TRBD1
CDR3: CASSLQGVGTEAFF
DNA: TGTGCCAGCAGTTTACAGGGGGTGGGCACTGAAGCTTTCTTT

J: TRBJ1-6
V: TRBV7-9
size: .
length: 11
D: .
CDR3: CASSPRDTLHF
DNA: TGTGCCAGCAGCCCCCGGGACACCCTCCACTTT

J: TRBJ2-5
V: TRBV2
size: .
length: 13
D: .
CDR3: CASSENPGETQYF
DNA: TGTGCCAGCAGTGAAAATCCGGGGGAGACCCAGTACTTC

J: TRBJ2-7
V: TRBV7-2
size: .
length: 14
D: .
CDR3: CASSLRTDPYEQYF
DNA: TGTGCCAGCAGCCTTCGGACAGATCCCTACGAGCAGTACTTC

J: TRBJ2-1
V: TRBV5-5
size: .
length: 16
D: TRBD2
CDR3: CASSFRLAGAYNEQFF
DNA: TGTGCCAGCAGCTTTAGACTAGCGGGGGCCTACAATGAGCAGTTCTTC

J: TRBJ2-7
V: TRBV6-5
size: .
length: 15
D: .
CDR3: CASSYTGRASYEQYF
DNA: TGTGCCAGCAGTTACACCGGCAGGGCCTCCTACGAGCAGTACTTC

J: TRBJ2-3
V: TRBV30
size: .
length: 15
D: .
CDR3: CAWSTGQRRTDTQYF
DNA: TGTGCCTGGAGCACCGGCCAGCGAAGGACAGATACGCAGTATTTT